The present entry profiles one TCR beta chain with its context. This sample stems from a study of blood T cell repertoires in COVID-19. Across the whole study: Nucleic acid was either cDNA or gDNA, and it came from T cells, B-cell-depleted T cells, or PBMCs.

Per the authors' pipeline: Nucleated cell counts were estimated from reference gene primer amplification. Using immunoSEQ multiplex PCR, the repertoire was profiled, and TCRdb retains in-frame clones only, with some absent. That table is the source of V, J and clone size, and D and trimming were worked out from the DNA. The repertoire consists of some 250,000 clones, with about 89% occurring once and the leading ten covering more than 1%. Germline V lookup: CDR1 SNHLY, CDR2 FYNNEI. V shed 1 base and J shed 7 bases, with 16 bases lying between them. This CDR3 contains 15 residues. Residents of approximately 25 US areas, aged roughly 18 to 89 years, made up the participants. Which cohort a participant joined came from the clinical history participants gave.

The sequenced sample consisted of PBMCs or T cells enriched from blood (not recorded which). The V call is TRBV2, the J call TRBJ1-2; D gene unclear. This clonotype originated in a human donor in a cohort exposed to, infected with or recovered from COVID-19 (not recorded which). The donor label of this sample is uncertain. The CDR3 sequence: CASSEDVRLLAGYTF. CDR3 in DNA: TGTGCCAGCAGTGAAGATGTCAGGTTACTAGCTGGCTACACCTTC.